This T cell receptor (beta chain) was sequenced for a study of radiotherapy plus CTLA-4 blockade in lung cancer. Sequencing used immunoSEQ multiplex PCR; TCRdb keeps in-frame clones, though not all of them. Of about 88,000 clones listed, about two thirds are singletons. Regarding this clone: Other DNA sequences in the sample encode the same CDR3.

Trimming shortened V by 5 bases and J by 4 bases, and 18 bases separated the two germline ends. CDR3 length equals 15 residues. The germline V gene encodes CDR1 MNHEY and CDR2 SVGAGI. The receptor was derived from a human donor with non-small cell lung cancer that progressed on radiotherapy plus ipilimumab. The sample in question was peripheral blood, obtained from a patient treated with radiotherapy plus ipilimumab. This chain uses TRBV6-5 with TRBJ2-7; weak D call: TRBD1 (5 bases). CDR3 sequence: CASSPTYRPLYEQYF. For the CDR3, the DNA is TGTGCCAGCAGTCCGACGTACAGGCCCCTATACGAGCAGTACTTC.